The 23 T cell receptor beta chains below all came from one sample that was sequenced in a study of neurological immune-mediated disorders. TCRdb passed the 5' RACE reads through MiXCR, listing each CDR3 protein once. The sample holds fewer than 50,000 distinct CDR3 sequences, 2.5% seen once. The sample consisted of PBMCs. The source of these receptors is a man aged 25 to 45 with multiple sclerosis.

This clonotype has a count of ten or more. The chain has TRBV20-1 and TRBJ2-1, with 11 bases lining up with TRBD2. The CDR3 totals 14 residues. Trimming at V came to 6 bases and at J to 7 bases, leaving 8 bases not matched to a gene. Germline CDR1 and CDR2: DFQATT and SNEGSKA (reference sequence). The CDR3 sequence is CSALLTSGVNEQFF. The CDR3 region has the DNA TGCAGTGCCCTCCTGACTAGCGGGGTAAATGAGCAGTTCTTC.

This clonotype has at least ten counts. The genes are TRBV5-1 and TRBJ2-6; D gene unclear. The germline V and J ends were trimmed by 0 bases and 0 bases, with 7 bases remaining between them. The CDR3 covers 16 residues. Germline lookup yields CDR1 SGHRS and CDR2 YFSETQ. In nucleotides, the CDR3 is TGCGCCAGCAGCTTGGGGCCCAGCTCTGGGGCCAACGTCCTGACTTTC. Its translation: CASSLGPSSGANVLTF.

Many counts were recorded for this clonotype. This chain connects TRBV29-1 to TRBJ2-7; 10 bases are a match to TRBD1. CDR3 length equals 12 residues. Germline V gene data show CDR1 as SQVTM and CDR2 as ANQGSEA. V lost 7 bases, J lost 2 bases, and 2 bases stayed unmatched. Here the CDR3 DNA reads TGCAGCGCCGGGACAGGGGCCTACGAGCAGTACTTC. Amino acids: CSAGTGAYEQYF.

This clonotype was found many times. The rearrangement joins TRBV7-2 to TRBJ2-5; D not certain. CDR1 is SGHTA, CDR2 FQGNSA, per germline. V was shortened by 4 bases and J by 5 bases, with 14 bases between the two germline ends. The CDR3 totals 14 residues. DNA for the CDR3: TGTGCCAGCAGCTCCGGACGCGGCCAGGAGACCCAGTACTTC. Amino acids: CASSSGRGQETQYF.

This clonotype was recorded many times. The chain joins TRBV7-8 to TRBJ2-3; the D gene is possibly TRBD2 (5 bases). With 4 bases removed from V and 4 bases from J, the gap between germline ends came to 18 bases. Per the germline V gene, CDR1 is SGHVS and CDR2 is FQNEAQ. The CDR3 is 16 residues long. The CDR3 is CASSYTPGRGADTQYF. The DNA of the CDR3 is TGTGCCAGCAGCTATACCCCCGGTCGGGGAGCAGATACGCAGTATTTT. The full variable domain, completed using reference TRBV7-8 and TRBJ2-3, is GAGVSQSPRYKVAKRGQDVALRCDPISGHVSLFWYQQALGQGPEFLTYFQNEAQLDKSGLPSDRFFAERPEGSVSTLKIQRTQQEDSAVYLCASSYTPGRGADTQYFGPGTRLTVL.

This clonotype is labeled as medium-sized. The chain joins TRBV20-1 to TRBJ1-1, with 7 bases fitting TRBD1. CDR1 and CDR2 from the germline V gene are DFQATT and SNEGSKA (reference sequence). J lost 4 bases, V lost 1 base, and 6 bases had no gene match. This CDR3 comprises 14 residues. The CDR3 reads CSARAPGGGTEAFF. CDR3 DNA sequence: TGCAGTGCTAGAGCGCCAGGGGGAGGCACTGAAGCTTTCTTT.

This clonotype was observed at least ten times. The V call is TRBV7-2, the J call TRBJ2-7; D possibly corresponds to TRBD2 (7 bases). Germline V gene data show CDR1 as SGHTA and CDR2 as FQGNSA. V shed 5 bases and J shed 2 bases, with 19 bases lying between them. The CDR3 has 16 residues. In DNA form, the CDR3 reads TGTGCCAGCAGCACTACAGGGTTGGCGGGGGCCTACGAGCAGTACTTC. It encodes CASSTTGLAGAYEQYF.

This clonotype was seen at least ten times. Relative to the germline gene, one junction end is altered; a read error may explain this. This rearrangement joins TRBV20-1 to TRBJ2-7, with 10 positions matching TRBD2. The CDR3 contains 11 residues. Germline CDR1 and CDR2: DFQATT and SNEGSKA (reference sequence). The CDR3, as DNA: TGCAGTGCAACAAGCGGGGGGGCTTCCTCATTC. Its translation: CSATSGGASSF.

In its sample, this clonotype was seen many times. The chain has TRBV6-2 or TRBV6-3 and TRBJ2-3; 11 bases align to TRBD1. The CDR3 runs to 14 residues. The trim removed 6 bases at V and 9 bases at J, leaving 8 bases unmatched. Germline V gene data show CDR1 as MNHEY and CDR2 as SVGEGT. The CDR3 loop is CASSRTGGFWTQYF. The CDR3 region has the DNA TGTGCCAGCAGCCGGACAGGGGGCTTTTGGACGCAGTATTTT.

This clonotype was counted at least ten times. The gene calls are TRBV7-2 and TRBJ2-1; D may be TRBD1 or TRBD2 (5 bases each). In germline, CDR1 is SGHTA, CDR2 FQGNSA. V gave up 1 base and J gave up 9 bases, with 7 bases separating them. The CDR3 has 12 amino acids. In DNA form, the CDR3 reads TGTGCCAGCAGCTTAGTTGGGACTGAGCAGTTCTTC. Translating it yields CASSLVGTEQFF. The whole variable domain, filled in from reference TRBV7-2 and TRBJ2-1, reads GAGVSQSPSNKVTEKGKDVELRCDPISGHTALYWYRQSLGQGLEFLIYFQGNSAPDKSGLPSDRFSAERTGGSVSTLTIQRTQQEDSAVYLCASSLVGTEQFFGPGTRLTVL.

This clonotype was recorded at least ten times. The chain joins TRBV6-2 or TRBV6-3 to TRBJ2-7; 9 bases fit TRBD1. Germline V gene lookup returns CDR1 MNHEY and CDR2 SVGEGT. The CDR3 spans 15 residues. J was trimmed by 3 bases and V by 2 bases; bases with no gene match: 5. CDR3 loop: CASSYNPGQGYEQYF. The CDR3 region has the DNA TGTGCCAGCAGTTACAATCCGGGACAGGGCTACGAGCAGTACTTC.

This clonotype has just a few counts. V gene TRBV5-1 combines with J gene TRBJ1-2; TRBD1 matches 9 bases. The CDR3 is made up of 15 amino acids. Germline assignment: CDR1 SGHRS and CDR2 YFSETQ. V gave up 2 bases and J gave up 4 bases; unmatched junction bases: 6. The chain's CDR3 is CASSLYTGQGYGYTF. Written as DNA, the CDR3 is TGCGCCAGCAGCTTATACACGGGACAGGGCTATGGCTACACCTTC.

The J gene is TRBJ2-3, the V gene TRBV6-5, with D hard to call. The CDR3 runs 16 residues. Germline V gene data show CDR1 as MNHEY and CDR2 as SVGAGI. The ends were cut back, 5 bases at V and 2 bases at J, with 17 bases in the middle. CDR3 bases: TGTGCCAGCAGTGCGACTGAAGCGTCGTACACAGATACGCAGTATTTT. Its translation: CASSATEASYTDTQYF.

This clonotype was found many times. This chain uses TRBV9 with TRBJ2-2; D remains unclear. V was cut by 4 bases and J by 6 bases, with 10 bases left in between. Germline loops: CDR1 SGDLS, CDR2 YYNGEE. This CDR3 spans 13 amino acids. In nucleotides, the CDR3 is TGTGCCAGCAGCCCGACAAGTGCCGGGGAGCTGTTTTTT. Translating it yields CASSPTSAGELFF.

In its sample, this clonotype was seen many times. The rearrangement links TRBV5-1 to TRBJ2-5; the D is unclear. The germline V gene has CDR1 SGHRS and CDR2 YFSETQ. The CDR3 has 13 amino acids. Trimming cost V 4 bases and J 4 bases, with 11 bases left between them. The CDR3 sequence is CASSGSIGETQYF. CDR3 nucleotides: TGCGCCAGCAGCGGTAGTATTGGAGAGACCCAGTACTTC.

At least ten counts were recorded for this clonotype. The genes are TRBV5-1 and TRBJ2-3; D is possibly TRBD1 or TRBD2 (5 bases each). Trimming left V 7 bases short and J 3 bases short, with 24 bases between. CDR3 length equals 17 residues. Germline V gene data show CDR1 as SGHRS and CDR2 as YFSETQ. CDR3 residues: CASSLSPEGSRTDTQYF. The CDR3 DNA reads as TGCGCCAGCTCTCTTAGCCCAGAGGGGTCACGGACAGATACGCAGTATTTT. The full variable domain, its missing parts supplied by reference TRBV5-1 and TRBJ2-3, is KAGVTQTPRYLIKTRGQQVTLSCSPISGHRSVSWYQQTPGQGLQFLFEYFSETQRNKGNFPGRFSGRQFSNSRSEMNVSTLELGDSALYLCASSLSPEGSRTDTQYFGPGTRLTVL.

This clonotype was found many times. The chain employs TRBV6-5 and TRBJ2-1; 8 bases are shared with TRBD2. From germline, CDR1 is MNHEY and CDR2 SVGAGI. V lost 6 bases and J lost 7; bases outside the gene matches: 5. The CDR3 is 13 residues long. DNA of the CDR3: TGTGCCAGCAGGGCCGGGACTAGGAATGAGCAGTTCTTC. Protein: CASRAGTRNEQFF.

This clonotype was found many times. The gene calls are TRBV6-2 or TRBV6-3 and TRBJ2-3, with TRBD2 matching over 7 bases. This CDR3 has 15 residues. Germline CDR1 is MNHEY and CDR2 is SVGEGT. The V segment lost 0 bases and the J segment 3 bases; nucleotides outside the gene matches: 3. CDR3 in amino acids: CASSYSGGRTDTQYF. The CDR3 DNA reads as TGTGCCAGCAGTTACTCGGGCGGGAGAACAGATACGCAGTATTTT.

This clonotype was seen repeatedly, ten times or more. The genes are TRBV20-1 and TRBJ1-2, with 9 nucleotides matching TRBD1. The CDR3 spans 14 residues. V lost 8 bases to trimming and J lost 0 bases; unmatched junction nucleotides: 7. Germline assignment: CDR1 DFQATT and CDR2 SNEGSKA (reference sequence). The CDR3 coding sequence is TGCAGTTCGGACAGGGGCTTTTCTAACTATGGCTACACCTTC. Encoded protein: CSSDRGFSNYGYTF.

This clonotype was recorded at least ten times. The chain recombines TRBV12-3 or TRBV12-4 with TRBJ1-2; TRBD1 might be the D (5 bases). V was pared by 2 bases and J by 6 bases, with 13 bases between. The CDR3 sequence is 14 residues long. The CDR3 DNA is TGTGCCAGCAGTTTAAGACAGAAGATGAATGGCTACACCTTC. It codes for CASSLRQKMNGYTF.

There are many counts of this clonotype. V and J are TRBV7-9 and TRBJ1-2; D is unresolved. Germline CDR1 and CDR2: SEHNR and FQNEAQ (reference sequence). The CDR3 length is 11 residues. The V and J ends lost 4 bases and 4 bases respectively, with 4 bases between them. The CDR3 coding sequence is TGTGCCAGCAGCTCGATCTATGGCTACACCTTC. The encoded protein is CASSSIYGYTF.

This clonotype has a count of ten or more. V and J are TRBV20-1 and TRBJ1-2, with TRBD1 matching 7 bases. J gave up 4 bases and V 2 bases, and 16 bases lay outside the gene matches. Germline values: CDR1 DFQATT, CDR2 SNEGSKA (reference sequence). The CDR3 loop spans 17 amino acids. The CDR3 is CSARKRIGGAGGYGYTF. In DNA form, the CDR3 reads TGCAGTGCTAGAAAACGGATTGGGGGCGCAGGGGGCTATGGCTACACCTTC.

This clonotype was found many times. This chain uses TRBV5-1 with TRBJ2-5, with D perhaps matching TRBD1 or TRBD2 (6 bases each). The CDR3 contains 16 residues. Trimming took off 5 bases at V and 5 bases at J, with 22 bases between the two ends. From germline, CDR1 is SGHRS and CDR2 YFSETQ. The CDR3 nucleotides are TGCGCCAGCAGAAGGGGGGTAACCGAGTTGGGGGAGACCCAGTACTTC. Translated: CASRRGVTELGETQYF.